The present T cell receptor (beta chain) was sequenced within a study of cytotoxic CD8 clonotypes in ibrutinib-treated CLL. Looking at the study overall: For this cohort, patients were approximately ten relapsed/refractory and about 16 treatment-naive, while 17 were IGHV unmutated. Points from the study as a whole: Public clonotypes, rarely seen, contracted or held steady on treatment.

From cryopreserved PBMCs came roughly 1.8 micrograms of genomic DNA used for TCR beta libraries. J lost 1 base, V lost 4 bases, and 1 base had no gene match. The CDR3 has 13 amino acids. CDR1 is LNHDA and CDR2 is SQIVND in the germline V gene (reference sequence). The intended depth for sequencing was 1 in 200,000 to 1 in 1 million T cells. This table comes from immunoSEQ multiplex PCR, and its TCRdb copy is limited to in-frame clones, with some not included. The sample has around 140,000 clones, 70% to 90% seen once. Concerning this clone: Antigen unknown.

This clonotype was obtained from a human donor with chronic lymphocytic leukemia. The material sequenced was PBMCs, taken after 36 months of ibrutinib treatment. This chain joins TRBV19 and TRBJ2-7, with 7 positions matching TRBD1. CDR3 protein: CASSRQGSYEQYF. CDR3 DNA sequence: TGTGCCAGTAGTAGACAGGGTTCCTACGAGCAGTACTTC.